This T cell receptor beta chain was recorded in a study of Ad26.COV2.S vaccination and SARS-CoV-2 variants. Background on the study: Ad26.COV2.S, an intramuscular injection, was given once or twice 56 days apart.

This CDR3 has 14 residues. The V gene lost 1 base and the J gene lost 5 bases, with 9 bases spanning the gap. Germline V gene lookup returns CDR1 MNHEY and CDR2 SMNVEV (reference sequence). Described treatment: some 19 received Ad26.COV2.S at low or high dose, single or two shots; a few received placebo; per-sample allocation not given. Samples came from day 63 after the first vaccine or placebo injection. The protocol was immunoSEQ multiplex PCR, while the TCRdb copy is restricted to in-frame clones and leaves out a portion. This sample carries 300,000 to 350,000 clones, roughly 90% of them seen once, and the ten largest clones take 6.4%.

Sequencing used peripheral blood, obtained in a trial of Ad26.COV2.S vaccine versus placebo. The J gene is TRBJ2-1, the V gene TRBV27; D call uncertain. The TCR sequence derives from a person aged 18-65 years who received the Ad26.COV2.S COVID-19 vaccine or a placebo. CDR3 region: CASSLFTWDNEQFF. Written as DNA, the CDR3 is TGTGCCAGCAGTTTATTCACATGGGACAATGAGCAGTTCTTC.